This TCR beta chain comes out of a study of cytomegalovirus exposure and HLA in healthy donors. Whole-study findings and limits: The tendency of first-cohort TCR clusters to co-occur in the 120 or so validation repertoires emerged from a later analysis.

This CDR3 has 13 amino acids. Looked up from germline, CDR1 is SGHRS and CDR2 is YFSETQ. V was cut by 1 base and J by 5 bases, with 9 bases left in between. A remark on this clone: The antigen is undetermined.

Only in-frame clones appear in the TCRdb table, and some are missing; sequencing was by immunoSEQ multiplex PCR. The top ten hold about a sixth of the sample, which has approximately 170,000 clones, 75% to 90% seen once. The V gene is TRBV5-1, the J gene TRBJ1-1; TRBD1 might be the D (5 bases). Sequencing input: PBMCs. The origin of this receptor is a man in his late teens or twenties in good health and CMV-seropositive. The CDR3 region has the DNA TGCGCCAGCAGCTTGTGGGGGGGGACTGAAGCTTTCTTT. It yields the protein CASSLWGGTEAFF.